What follows is one TCR beta chain and its context. This record comes from a study of blood T cell repertoires in COVID-19. As for the study in general: Material from acute and convalescent COVID-19 was sourced from the United States, Italy and Spain. T cells, B-cell-depleted T cells, or PBMCs supplied cDNA or gDNA.

A COVID-19 case had been met by exposed participants during the 2 weeks before study entry. The assay was immunoSEQ multiplex PCR, and TCRdb's table has in-frame clones only and misses some. The table records around 200,000 clones, 65% to 90% of them present only once. V was trimmed by 0 bases and J by 6 bases, leaving 17 bases between them. Germline V CDR1 and CDR2: LGHNA, YNFKEQ. CDR3 length equals 16 residues. The V call is TRBV4-2, the J call TRBJ1-1; maybe TRBD1 (5 bases). The sequenced sample consisted of PBMCs or T cells enriched from blood (not recorded which). This receptor was identified in a woman in her thirties who had been exposed to COVID-19. CDR3 bases: TGTGCCAGCAGCCAAGACAAGTGGAGCAGGGTTTCTGAAGCTTTCTTT. It is translated as CASSQDKWSRVSEAFF.